A single sample is the source of the 8 T cell receptor beta chains below, sequenced in a study of CD8+ T cells in alopecia areata. cDNA reverse transcribed from extracted RNA served as the sequencing template. The protocol was immunoSEQ multiplex PCR, while the TCRdb copy is restricted to in-frame clones and leaves out a portion. The data hold some 120,000 clones, with about three fifths observed a single time. Indicated treatment: oral pan-JAK inhibitor, 5-10 mg twice daily. Source: CD8+ T cells sorted from blood, taken at week 24, from a patient treated with tofacitinib. The receptors come from a human donor with alopecia areata.

This clone has more than one count but fewer than ten. The chain combines TRBV19 with TRBJ2-5; TRBD1 is a possible D gene (6 bases). CDR1 is LNHDA and CDR2 is SQIVND in the germline V gene (reference sequence). V was cut by 5 bases and J by 0 bases, with 13 bases left in between. This CDR3 has 15 residues. The CDR3 here is CASSLDREHQETQYF. In DNA, the CDR3 is TGTGCCAGTAGTCTGGACAGAGAACACCAAGAGACCCAGTACTTC. The whole variable domain, remainder taken from reference TRBV19 and TRBJ2-5, is DGGITQSPKYLFRKEGQNVTLSCEQNLNHDAMYWYRQDPGQGLRLIYYSQIVNDFQKGDIAEGYSVSREKKESFPLTVTSAQKNPTAFYLCASSLDREHQETQYFGPGTRLLVL.

This clone was recorded only once. The rearrangement uses TRBV6-1 and TRBJ2-7; D gene unclear. Trimming removed 0 bases from V and 5 bases from J, with 20 bases in between. This CDR3 contains 17 residues. Germline loops: CDR1 MNHNS, CDR2 SASEGT. In DNA form, the CDR3 reads TGTGCCAGCAGTGAAGCGCTTGGGTGGGAAGGGTCCGACGAGCAGTACTTC. This gives the protein CASSEALGWEGSDEQYF.

The chain joins TRBV2 to TRBJ2-3; no clear D. Trimming took 3 bases from V and 2 from J, leaving 6 bases between them. Germline V CDR1 and CDR2: SNHLY, FYNNEI. The CDR3 is made up of 13 amino acids. This CDR3 is CASSDITTDTQYF. The CDR3 nucleotides read TGTGCCAGCAGTGATATAACCACAGATACGCAGTATTTT. The variable domain in full, completed from reference TRBV2 and TRBJ2-3, reads EPEVTQTPSHQVTQMGQEVILRCVPISNHLYFYWYRQILGQKVEFLVSFYNNEISEKSEIFDDQFSVERPDGSNFTLKIRSTKLEDSAMYFCASSDITTDTQYFGPGTRLTVL.

This clone has just a few counts. The chain uses TRBV2 and TRBJ2-3, with D possibly being TRBD1 or TRBD2 (5 bases each). The length of the CDR3 is 16 residues. V dropped 5 bases and J dropped 0 bases, with 15 bases sitting between them. Germline loops: CDR1 SNHLY, CDR2 FYNNEI. The CDR3 nucleotides read TGTGCCAGCAGTCCAATTCCGGGACGGAGCACAGATACGCAGTATTTT. Protein: CASSPIPGRSTDTQYF.

The chain employs TRBV30 and TRBJ2-7; the D is unclear. Trimming stripped 0 bases from V and 6 bases from J, with 18 bases between. Germline V gene sequence: CDR1 GTSNPN, CDR2 SVGIG (reference sequence). The CDR3 loop spans 15 amino acids. CDR3 nucleotide sequence: TGTGCCTGGAGTGTACGAACCAACAACTTGGGCGAGCAGTACTTC. Amino acids: CAWSVRTNNLGEQYF.

There are a few counts of this clone. V usage is TRBV27 and J usage is TRBJ2-1; TRBD2 matches at 8 bases. The junction had 14 bases not matched to a gene; V was cut back by 5 bases and J by 8 bases. The V gene's germline CDR1 is MNHEY and CDR2 SMNVEV (reference sequence). This CDR3 comprises 16 residues. CDR3 amino acids: CASSPTVGAGGDEQFF. The CDR3 nucleotides are TGTGCCAGCAGTCCCACCGTGGGGGCGGGGGGTGATGAGCAGTTCTTC.

This clone was recorded once. The V and J genes are TRBV5-6 and TRBJ2-4; D possibly corresponds to TRBD2 (5 bases). There are 14 residues in the CDR3. Germline assignment: CDR1 SGHDT and CDR2 YYEEEE. Trimming shortened V by 0 bases and J by 9 bases, and 13 bases separated the two germline ends. The CDR3 sequence is CASSLVEGESIQYF. The CDR3 coding sequence is TGTGCCAGCAGCTTGGTCGAGGGCGAAAGCATTCAGTACTTC.

The V call is TRBV9, the J call TRBJ2-3; no clear D gene. CDR1 is SGDLS and CDR2 is YYNGEE in the germline V gene. V gave up 3 bases and J gave up 2 bases, with 10 bases separating them. The CDR3 has 14 amino acids. CDR3 in DNA: TGTGCCAGCAGCGCCAGAGTTCTCACAGATACGCAGTATTTT. It yields the protein CASSARVLTDTQYF.